The 20 T cell receptor beta chains presented below share a single source sample, sequenced in a study of regulatory T cells in long-lasting Graves disease. Time point noted: newly diagnosed GD, antithyroid drugs for less than 3 months. RNA from PBMCs was the source of the TCR library. According to the study, TCR beta libraries were built with iRepertoire HTBI primers and CDR3-region Arm-PCR. TCRdb called the multiplex PCR reads again in MiXCR, with one record for every CDR3 protein. The sample has 350,000 to 500,000 distinct CDR3 sequences, 14% seen once. These data also featured in a second study, about T cells in Graves' hyperthyroidism and ophthalmopathy.

The input for sequencing was peripheral blood mononuclear cells (PBMCs), taken at new diagnosis, from a patient treated with antithyroid drugs. The receptors originated from a woman in her 50s with Graves disease.

This clonotype was seen at least ten times. The rearrangement uses TRBV6-5 and TRBJ2-1, with TRBD2 matching 8 bases. Germline CDR1 MNHEY, CDR2 SVGAGI. The CDR3 extends over 17 amino acids. After removal of 2 bases from V and 0 bases from J, the junction contained 6 bases not matched to a gene. CDR3: CASSYPTSGPSYNEQFF. The CDR3 bases are TGTGCCAGCAGTTACCCAACTAGCGGCCCCTCCTACAATGAGCAGTTCTTC.

This chain uses TRBV3-1 with TRBJ2-1; unclear D gene. Trimming removed 1 base from V and 5 bases from J, with 9 bases in between. This CDR3 is 14 amino acids long. Per the germline V gene, CDR1 is LGHDT and CDR2 is YNNKEL (reference sequence). CDR3 in DNA: TGTGCCAGCAGCCAAGTGGCAAGGAACAATGAGCAGTTCTTC. Translated, it gives CASSQVARNNEQFF.

This clonotype turned up a few times. The chain has TRBV5-1 and TRBJ1-6; tentatively, D is TRBD1 (5 bases). V was cut by 0 bases and J by 7 bases, with 20 bases left in between. This CDR3 spans 18 amino acids. Germline V gene sequence: CDR1 SGHRS, CDR2 YFSETQ. This chain's CDR3 is CASSLAVWTKGKNSPLHF. The CDR3, as DNA: TGCGCCAGCAGCTTGGCCGTCTGGACAAAGGGGAAGAATTCACCCCTCCACTTT.

This clonotype was seen repeatedly, ten times or more. The rearrangement joins TRBV30 to TRBJ2-1, with 7 bases matching TRBD2. The V gene's germline CDR1 is GTSNPN and CDR2 SVGIG (reference sequence). V shed 4 bases and J 6 bases; nucleotides not matched to a gene: 6. The CDR3 has 13 residues. CDR3 protein: CAWTAGAGNEQFF. The CDR3 coding sequence is TGTGCCTGGACCGCGGGAGCCGGCAATGAGCAGTTCTTC. The full variable domain, in which reference TRBV30 and TRBJ2-1 provide the parts outside the CDR3, is SQTIHQWPATLVQPVGSPLSLECTVEGTSNPNLYWYRQAAGRGLQLLFYSVGIGQISSEVPQNLSASRPQDRQFILSSKKLLLSDSGFYLCAWTAGAGNEQFFGPGTRLTVL.

The table lists this clonotype with a few counts. The chain combines TRBV10-3 with TRBJ1-5; maybe TRBD1 (5 bases). V lost 3 bases, J lost 0 bases, and 6 bases lay in between. Per the germline V gene, CDR1 is ENHRY and CDR2 is SYGVKD. This CDR3 has 14 residues. This CDR3 is CAISEQVSNQPQHF. The CDR3 DNA reads as TGTGCCATCAGTGAACAGGTTAGCAATCAGCCCCAGCATTTT.

Notes on this clonotype: A single base separates this from a much larger clone, so it may be a read error. This chain uses TRBV11-2 with TRBJ2-5, with 8 bases aligning to TRBD1. Per germline, CDR1 SGHAT and CDR2 FQNNGV. The CDR3 extends over 15 amino acids. J was trimmed by 1 base and V by 5 bases; bases with no gene match: 6. CDR3 DNA sequence: TGTGCCAGCAGCCTAGGACAGGGCGTCCAAGAGACCCAGTACTTC. The encoded protein is CASSLGQGVQETQYF.

The CDR3 sequence: CASTAGTSGTYEQYF. CDR3 DNA: TGTGCCAGCACGGCGGGGACTAGCGGCACCTACGAGCAGTACTTC. The rearrangement joins TRBV28 to TRBJ2-7; 11 bases are shared with TRBD2. After removal of 7 bases from V and 2 bases from J, the junction contained 7 bases not matched to a gene. The CDR3 runs to 15 residues. Germline V gives CDR1 MDHEN, CDR2 SYDVKM. The full variable domain, rest sourced from reference TRBV28 and TRBJ2-7, is DVKVTQSSRYLVKRTGEKVFLECVQDMDHENMFWYRQDPGLGLRLIYFSYDVKMKEKGDIPEGYSVSREKKERFSLILESASTNQTSMYLCASTAGTSGTYEQYFGPGTRLTVT.

There are a few counts of this clonotype. CDR3 bases: TGTGCCAGCAGTTCTAGATTTACCGGGTTCACACCCGGGGAGCTGTTTTTT. Its translation: CASSSRFTGFTPGELFF. J is TRBJ2-2 and V is TRBV12-3 or TRBV12-4; D unresolved. Trimming took 4 bases from V and 6 from J, leaving 21 bases between them. The CDR3 sequence is 17 residues long.

This clonotype occurred many times. V is TRBV5-1 and J is TRBJ2-7, with 7 bases lining up with TRBD2. The V gene's germline CDR1 is SGHRS and CDR2 YFSETQ. J gave up 4 bases and V 2 bases, and 6 bases lay outside the gene matches. The CDR3 covers 14 residues. CDR3 DNA: TGCGCCAGCAGCTTAGCGGGGAGTAATTACGAGCAGTACTTC. Residues: CASSLAGSNYEQYF.

The genes are TRBV7-9 and TRBJ2-7; a weak D match, TRBD2 (5 bases). V dropped 5 bases and J dropped 4 bases, with 15 bases sitting between them. Germline V gives CDR1 SEHNR, CDR2 FQNEAQ (reference sequence). This CDR3 comprises 14 residues. In DNA, the CDR3 is TGTGCCAGCAGCCGAACCGGAGGTCCTTACGAGCAGTACTTC. It specifies CASSRTGGPYEQYF.

This clonotype came up many times. The CDR3 region has the DNA TGTGCCAGCAGCACACCCAAGGGGAGATTGGAGACCCAGTACTTC. It translates to CASSTPKGRLETQYF. The V call is TRBV7-2, the J call TRBJ2-5; D may correspond to TRBD1 or TRBD2 (5 bases each). The V end lost 5 bases, the J end lost 5 bases, and 18 bases lay between the germline ends. The CDR3 consists of 15 residues. The germline CDR1 and CDR2 sequences are SGHTA and FQGNSA.

V gene TRBV29-1 combines with J gene TRBJ2-1, with TRBD2 matching 9 bases. Germline lookup yields CDR1 SQVTM and CDR2 ANQGSEA. J gave up 9 bases and V 5 bases, and 14 bases lay outside the gene matches. CDR3 length equals 15 residues. CDR3: CSVLPRGREGREQFF. CDR3 in DNA: TGCAGCGTTCTTCCTCGGGGGCGGGAGGGCCGTGAGCAGTTCTTC.

A note on this clonotype: One base away lies a much larger clone, so this may be a sequencing read error. The chain is built from TRBV2 and TRBJ1-5; no clear D gene. This CDR3 is 12 amino acids long. V lost 7 bases and J lost 3, with 7 bases in between. Germline CDR1 reads SNHLY; CDR2 reads FYNNEI. CDR3 protein: CASNGDNQPQHF. DNA of the CDR3: TGTGCCAGCAATGGGGACAATCAGCCCCAGCATTTT.

This clonotype has a handful of counts. This chain links TRBV12-3 or TRBV12-4 with TRBJ2-2; 10 bases match TRBD2. CDR3 length: 16 amino acids. J was trimmed by 1 base and V by 7 bases; bases with no gene match: 6. The CDR3 sequence is CASNLLAGGNTGELFF. In DNA form, the CDR3 reads TGTGCCAGCAATCTCTTAGCGGGAGGGAACACCGGGGAGCTGTTTTTT.

This clonotype was seen only a few times. This chain connects TRBV7-3 to TRBJ2-2, with 7 nucleotides matching TRBD2. The CDR3 consists of 16 residues. The germline V gene has CDR1 SGHTA and CDR2 FQGTGA. Germline trimming cut 5 bases from V and 4 bases from J; bases unmatched to any gene: 10. The CDR3 nucleotides read TGTGCCAGCAGCCCCCTCGGCGGGAGAACCACCGGGGAGCTGTTTTTT. Translated: CASSPLGGRTTGELFF.

CDR3 protein: CASSGVGLAGGGSYNEQFF. The CDR3 nucleotides read TGTGCCAGCAGCGGGGTAGGCCTAGCGGGAGGAGGTTCCTACAATGAGCAGTTCTTC. The chain couples TRBV5-4 to TRBJ2-1; 11 bases line up with TRBD2. V gave up 4 bases and J gave up 1 base; unmatched junction bases: 13. Germline CDR1 reads SGHNT; CDR2 reads YYREEE (reference sequence). The CDR3 contains 19 residues.

The genes are TRBV5-6 and TRBJ1-1; no firm D call. Trimming left V 6 bases short and J 1 base short, with 19 bases between. The CDR3 loop spans 16 amino acids. From germline, CDR1 is SGHDT and CDR2 YYEEEE. The CDR3 sequence is CASTPRVGRKNTEAFF. The CDR3 region has the DNA TGTGCCAGCACCCCCCGGGTGGGGAGGAAGAACACTGAAGCTTTCTTT.

The V gene is TRBV29-1, the J gene TRBJ1-2, with TRBD1 matching over 7 bases. The germline gives CDR1 SQVTM, CDR2 ANQGSEA. The junction had 22 bases not matched to a gene; V was cut back by 7 bases and J by 2 bases. CDR3 length equals 18 residues. The CDR3 bases are TGCAGCGCTCTACCCGCGGGGACAGCGGACTATATCAACTATGGCTACACCTTC. Encoded protein: CSALPAGTADYINYGYTF. Full variable domain (outside the CDR3, taken from reference TRBV29-1 and TRBJ1-2): SAVISQKPSRDICQRGTSLTIQCQVDSQVTMMFWYRQQPGQSLTLIATANQGSEATYESGFVIDKFPISRPNLTFSTLTVSNMSPEDSSIYLCSALPAGTADYINYGYTFGSGTRLTVV.

The DNA of the CDR3 is TGCAGTGCTAGGCGTCAGGGTAGAGCCTACAATGAGCAGTTCTTC. As protein: CSARRQGRAYNEQFF. V is TRBV20-1 and J is TRBJ2-1; a weak D match, TRBD1 (5 bases). The V end lost 3 bases, the J end lost 2 bases, and 14 bases lay between the germline ends. The CDR3 extends over 15 amino acids. Germline values: CDR1 DFQATT, CDR2 SNEGSKA (reference sequence).

This clonotype appeared many times. The chain links TRBV28 to TRBJ1-5, with D uncertain. The V end was cut by 4 bases, the J end by 4 bases, with 8 bases between. CDR1 MDHEN and CDR2 SYDVKM come from the germline V gene. This CDR3 contains 13 residues. CDR3 region: CASSSMGNQPQHF. The CDR3 nucleotides are TGTGCCAGCAGTTCAATGGGAAATCAGCCCCAGCATTTT.